This T cell receptor (beta chain) is from a study of OX40 agonist ivuxolimab in advanced cancers. The protocol was immunoSEQ multiplex PCR, while the TCRdb copy is restricted to in-frame clones and leaves out a portion. The sample has about 70,000 clones; about nine tenths are singletons. V gave up 4 bases and J gave up 3 bases, with 12 bases separating them. Per the germline V gene, CDR1 is GTSNPN and CDR2 is SVGIG (reference sequence). The CDR3 is 13 residues long. In the case of this clone: The antigen is unknown.

Study-wide results and limits: There were, on average, more expanded clones in CD8+ T cells than in CD4+.

This TCR derives from an adult with an advanced solid tumor such as melanoma, head and neck, liver or kidney cancer. Sequenced here: CD4+ or CD8+ T cells sorted from blood, sampled in a trial of the OX40 agonist ivuxolimab. This chain connects TRBV30 to TRBJ1-2, with no clear D. CDR3: CAWMGSTYYGYTF. The CDR3 DNA sequence: TGTGCCTGGATGGGCAGCACCTACTATGGCTACACCTTC.